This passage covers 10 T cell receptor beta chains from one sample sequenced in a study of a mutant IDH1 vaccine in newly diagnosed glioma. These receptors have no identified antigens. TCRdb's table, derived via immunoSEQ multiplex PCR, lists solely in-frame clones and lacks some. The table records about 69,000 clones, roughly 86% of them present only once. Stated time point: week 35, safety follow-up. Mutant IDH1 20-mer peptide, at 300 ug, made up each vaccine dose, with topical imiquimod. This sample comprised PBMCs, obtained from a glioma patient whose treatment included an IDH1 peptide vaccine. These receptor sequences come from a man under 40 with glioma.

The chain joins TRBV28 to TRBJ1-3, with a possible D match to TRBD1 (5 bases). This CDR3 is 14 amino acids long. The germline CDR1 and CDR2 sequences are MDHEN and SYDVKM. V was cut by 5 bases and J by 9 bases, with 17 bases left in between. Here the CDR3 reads CASSTPEVGGTIYF. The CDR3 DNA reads TGTGCCAGCAGTACCCCCGAGGTCGGGGGCACCATATATTTT.

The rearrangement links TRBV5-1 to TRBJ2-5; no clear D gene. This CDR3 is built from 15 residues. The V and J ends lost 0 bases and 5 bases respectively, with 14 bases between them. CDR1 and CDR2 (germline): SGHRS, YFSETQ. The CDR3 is CASSLAGSDWETQYF. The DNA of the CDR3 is TGCGCCAGCAGCTTGGCTGGCAGTGATTGGGAGACCCAGTACTTC.

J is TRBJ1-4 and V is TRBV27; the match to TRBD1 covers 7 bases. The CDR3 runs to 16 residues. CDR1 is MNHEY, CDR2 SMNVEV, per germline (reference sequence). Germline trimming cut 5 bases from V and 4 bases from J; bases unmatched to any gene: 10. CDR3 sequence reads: CASSPHRDSLNEKLFF. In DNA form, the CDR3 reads TGTGCCAGCAGTCCACACCGGGACAGCCTTAATGAAAAACTGTTTTTT. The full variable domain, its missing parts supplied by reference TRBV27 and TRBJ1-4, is EAQVTQNPRYLITVTGKKLTVTCSQNMNHEYMSWYRQDPGLGLRQIYYSMNVEVTDKGDVPEGYKVSRKEKRNFPLILESPSPNQTSLYFCASSPHRDSLNEKLFFGSGTQLSVL.

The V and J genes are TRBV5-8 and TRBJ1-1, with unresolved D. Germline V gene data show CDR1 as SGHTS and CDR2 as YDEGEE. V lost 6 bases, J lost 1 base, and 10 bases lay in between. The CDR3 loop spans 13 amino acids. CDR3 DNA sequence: TGTGCCAGCAAAAGAAAGGGGAACACTGAAGCTTTCTTT. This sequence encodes CASKRKGNTEAFF.

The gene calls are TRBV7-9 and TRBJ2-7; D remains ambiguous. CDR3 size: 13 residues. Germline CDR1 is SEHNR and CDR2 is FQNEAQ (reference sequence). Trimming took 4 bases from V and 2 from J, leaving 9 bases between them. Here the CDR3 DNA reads TGTGCCAGCAGCTCACAAGGGACCTACGAGCAGTACTTC. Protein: CASSSQGTYEQYF.

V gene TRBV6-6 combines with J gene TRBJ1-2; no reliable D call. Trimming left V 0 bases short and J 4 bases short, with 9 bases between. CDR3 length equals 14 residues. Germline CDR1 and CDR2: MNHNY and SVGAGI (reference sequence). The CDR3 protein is CASSYSMEAYGYTF. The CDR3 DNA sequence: TGTGCCAGCAGTTACTCGATGGAAGCCTATGGCTACACCTTC.

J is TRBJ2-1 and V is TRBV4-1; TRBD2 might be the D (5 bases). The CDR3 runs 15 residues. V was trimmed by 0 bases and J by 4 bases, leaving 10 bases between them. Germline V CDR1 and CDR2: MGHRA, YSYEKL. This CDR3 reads CASSQDPGSYNEQFF. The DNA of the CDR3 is TGCGCCAGCAGCCAAGATCCGGGGTCTTACAATGAGCAGTTCTTC.

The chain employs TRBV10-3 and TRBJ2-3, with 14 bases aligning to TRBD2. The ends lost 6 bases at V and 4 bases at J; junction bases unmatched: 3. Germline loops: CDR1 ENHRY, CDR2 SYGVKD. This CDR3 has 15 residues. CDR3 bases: TGTGCCATCAGGAGACTAGCGGGAGGGGCAGATACGCAGTATTTT. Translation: CAIRRLAGGADTQYF.

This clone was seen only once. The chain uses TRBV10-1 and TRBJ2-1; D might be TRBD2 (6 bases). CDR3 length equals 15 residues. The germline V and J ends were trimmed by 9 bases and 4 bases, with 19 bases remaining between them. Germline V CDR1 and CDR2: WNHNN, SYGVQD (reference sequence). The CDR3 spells CARRRLEVYYNEQFF. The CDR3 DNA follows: TGCGCCAGAAGAAGACTAGAGGTATATTACAATGAGCAGTTCTTC.

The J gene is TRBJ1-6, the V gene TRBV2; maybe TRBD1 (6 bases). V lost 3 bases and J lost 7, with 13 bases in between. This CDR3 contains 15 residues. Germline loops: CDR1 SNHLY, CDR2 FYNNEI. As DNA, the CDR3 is TGTGCCAGCAGTGAGTTGGACAGCCCCAATTCACCCCTCCACTTT. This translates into CASSELDSPNSPLHF.